This T cell receptor beta chain originates from a study of T cell changes during pregnancy in multiple sclerosis. Only in-frame clones appear in the TCRdb table, and some are missing; sequencing was by immunoSEQ multiplex PCR. The table has 65,000 to 70,000 clones, roughly 92% seen once; the top ten hold around 2%. Germline values: CDR1 SGHKS, CDR2 YYEKEE (reference sequence). This CDR3 has 13 residues. Germline trimming cut 3 bases from V and 4 bases from J; bases unmatched to any gene: 3. The gene calls are TRBV5-5 and TRBJ1-1; TRBD1 agrees at 7 bases. Here the sequenced sample was peripheral blood, taken in the third trimester of pregnancy. The receptor comes from a female donor in good health, enrolled as a control in a pregnancy study. In DNA, the CDR3 is TGTGCCAGCAGCTCAGCAGGGGGCACTGAAGCTTTCTTT. Its translation is CASSSAGGTEAFF. The full variable domain, in which reference TRBV5-5 and TRBJ1-1 provide the parts outside the CDR3, is DAGVTQSPTHLIKTRGQQVTLRCSPISGHKSVSWYQQVLGQGPQFIFQYYEKEERGRGNFPDRFSARQFPNYSSELNVNALLLGDSALYLCASSSAGGTEAFFGQGTRLTVV.